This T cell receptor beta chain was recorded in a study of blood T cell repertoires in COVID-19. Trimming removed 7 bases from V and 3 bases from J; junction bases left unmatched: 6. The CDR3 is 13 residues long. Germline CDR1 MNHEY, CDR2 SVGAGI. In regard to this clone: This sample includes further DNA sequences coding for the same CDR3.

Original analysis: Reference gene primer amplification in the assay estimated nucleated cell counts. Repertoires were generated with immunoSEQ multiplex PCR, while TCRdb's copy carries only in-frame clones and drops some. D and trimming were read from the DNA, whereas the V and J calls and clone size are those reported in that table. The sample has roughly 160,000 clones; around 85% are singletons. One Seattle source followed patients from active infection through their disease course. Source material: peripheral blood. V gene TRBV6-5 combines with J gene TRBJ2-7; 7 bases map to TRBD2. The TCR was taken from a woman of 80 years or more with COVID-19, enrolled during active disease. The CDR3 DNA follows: TGTGCCAGCACTCTGACGGGGGGCTACGAGCAGTACTTC. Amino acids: CASTLTGGYEQYF.